The entry below describes one T cell receptor (beta chain). The record originates from a study of control samples from healthy donors and cancer patients. This table comes from immunoSEQ multiplex PCR, and its TCRdb copy is limited to in-frame clones, with some not included. The repertoire includes around 190,000 clones, over 85% of them detected once, and 1.3% to 1.5% sits in the top ten. This CDR3 region has 13 residues. Germline-derived CDR1 and CDR2 are SEHNR and FQNEAQ (reference sequence). V trimming: 5 bases; J trimming: 0 bases; junction bases outside the gene matches: 1. The sample consisted of blood. The chain has TRBV7-9 and TRBJ2-7; 7 bases agree with TRBD1. The clonotype originates from a young man in good health. This CDR3 is CASSRDSSYEQYF. As DNA, the CDR3 is TGTGCCAGCAGCCGGGACAGCTCCTACGAGCAGTACTTC.